The T cell receptor (beta chain) under discussion was sequenced for a study of blood T cell repertoires in COVID-19. For the study at large: Both acute and convalescent COVID-19 samples were obtained from the United States, Italy and Spain.

CDR1 and CDR2 from the germline V gene are SEHNR and FQNEAQ (reference sequence). The CDR3 contains 13 residues. Trimming pared 5 bases from V and 6 bases from J, leaving 11 bases between. Repertoires were generated with immunoSEQ multiplex PCR, while TCRdb's copy carries only in-frame clones and drops some. The profile shows 350,000 to 400,000 clones, about 90% of them singletons. In terms of age and location, participants ranged from about 18 to 95 years and lived in under 30 US areas. Cohort 3 recovery required two negative PCRs, clearance, or symptom resolution. The sequence derives from a woman in her 30s who had recovered from COVID-19. V gene TRBV7-9 combines with J gene TRBJ2-1; no clear D. What was sequenced was PBMCs or T cells enriched from blood (not recorded which). CDR3 amino acids: CASSPPARNEQFF. CDR3 bases: TGTGCCAGCAGCCCCCCCGCGCGCAATGAGCAGTTCTTC. Combining the CDR3 with reference TRBV7-9 and TRBJ2-1 gives the whole variable domain DTGVSQNPRHKITKRGQNVTFRCDPISEHNRLYWYRQTLGQGPEFLTYFQNEAQLEKSRLLSDRFSAERPKGSFSTLEIQRTEQGDSAMYLCASSPPARNEQFFGPGTRLTVL.